This TCR beta chain was retrieved from a study of blood T cell repertoires in COVID-19. Study-level background: Acute and convalescent COVID-19 specimens originated in the United States, Italy and Spain.

The assay was immunoSEQ multiplex PCR, and TCRdb's table has in-frame clones only and misses some. This table holds under 200,000 clones, roughly 87% found once. Trimming at V came to 0 bases and at J to 5 bases, leaving 4 bases not matched to a gene. The CDR3 is 15 residues long. Germline CDR1 is SGHRS and CDR2 is YFSETQ. This clonotype was sampled from a man aged 55 to 70 with active or convalescent COVID-19. The chain is built from TRBV5-1 and TRBJ2-2; 7 bases are shared with TRBD2. Sample: peripheral blood. DNA for the CDR3: TGCGCCAGCAGCTTGGTGGCTAGCGGAACCGGGGAGCTGTTTTTT. Protein product: CASSLVASGTGELFF. Drawing the rest from reference TRBV5-1 and TRBJ2-2, the complete variable domain is KAGVTQTPRYLIKTRGQQVTLSCSPISGHRSVSWYQQTPGQGLQFLFEYFSETQRNKGNFPGRFSGRQFSNSRSEMNVSTLELGDSALYLCASSLVASGTGELFFGEGSRLTVL.